This is a list of T cell receptor beta chains from one sample in a study of cytomegalovirus exposure and HLA in healthy donors. Here immunoSEQ multiplex PCR was the method, and the copy in TCRdb shows in-frame clones only, minus some. The repertoire has about 160,000 clones, 65% to 70% of them found once; the top ten carry 4% to 5.5%. Sequencing was done on a sample of PBMCs. These receptor sequences come from a woman between 18 and 30 years old in good health and CMV-seropositive. Both conserved end residues are part of each CDR3. The D gene is left open where the match is weak. A row's size may be missing; if present it is once, few, many or a size class.

v_gene: TRBV6-1; d_gene: -; j_gene: TRBJ1-2; abundance: -; CDR3nt: TGTGCCAGCATCCCCTCGGCGGACCGGGGGGATGGCTACACCTTC; CDR3aa: CASIPSADRGDGYTF
v_gene: TRBV15; d_gene: -; j_gene: TRBJ1-2; abundance: few; CDR3nt: TGTGCCACCAGCAGAGATGGGCACACAAACGATGGCTACACCTTC; CDR3aa: CATSRDGHTNDGYTF
v_gene: TRBV2; d_gene: -; j_gene: TRBJ2-2; abundance: -; CDR3nt: TGTGCCAGCAGGGGGGGGCACCCGGGGCTGTTTTTT; CDR3aa: CASRGGHPGLFF
v_gene: TRBV27; d_gene: -; j_gene: TRBJ1-2; abundance: few; CDR3nt: TGTGCCAGCAGTTGGCGGGGGGGATCTAACTATGGCTACACCTTC; CDR3aa: CASSWRGGSNYGYTF
v_gene: TRBV5-6; d_gene: TRBD2; j_gene: TRBJ2-3; abundance: -; CDR3nt: TGTGCCAGCAGCTTGGTACGGCGGGGGGGCCCGGCCGTCGGGAATACGCAGTATTTT; CDR3aa: CASSLVRRGGPAVGNTQYF
v_gene: TRBV29-1; d_gene: -; j_gene: TRBJ2-1; abundance: few; CDR3nt: TGCAGCGTTGAAGATCAATCACCCGTCCCCGGGGAGCAGTTCTTC; CDR3aa: CSVEDQSPVPGEQFF
v_gene: TRBV9; d_gene: TRBD1; j_gene: TRBJ2-7; abundance: -; CDR3nt: TGTGCCAGCAGCGCCGGGACAGAGGCCTACGAGCAGTACTTC; CDR3aa: CASSAGTEAYEQYF
v_gene: TRBV28; d_gene: TRBD2; j_gene: TRBJ2-3; abundance: -; CDR3nt: TGTGCCAGCAGTCCGGGACTAGCGGTGGTCTCGGCAGATACGCAGTATTTT; CDR3aa: CASSPGLAVVSADTQYF
v_gene: TRBV18; d_gene: -; j_gene: TRBJ2-7; abundance: -; CDR3nt: TGTGCCAGCTCACCGGGCCCCTCTAACTACGAGCAGTACTTC; CDR3aa: CASSPGPSNYEQYF
v_gene: TRBV6-5; d_gene: TRBD1; j_gene: TRBJ1-3; abundance: -; CDR3nt: TGTGCCAGCAGTTACTCCCTCCCGGGACAGGGGTACACCATATATTTT; CDR3aa: CASSYSLPGQGYTIYF
v_gene: TRBV29-1; d_gene: TRBD1; j_gene: TRBJ2-4; abundance: -; CDR3nt: TGCAGCGTTGAAGGTGGACAGGGAAAAAACATTCAGTACTTC; CDR3aa: CSVEGGQGKNIQYF
v_gene: TRBV20-1; d_gene: -; j_gene: TRBJ2-1; abundance: -; CDR3nt: TGCAGTGCCGAGGAATACAATGAGCAGTTCTTC; CDR3aa: CSAEEYNEQFF
v_gene: TRBV5-1; d_gene: -; j_gene: TRBJ1-1; abundance: -; CDR3nt: TGCGCCAGCAGCTCGGGGGGGTCTTTGAACACTGAAGCTTTCTTT; CDR3aa: CASSSGGSLNTEAFF
v_gene: TRBV5-1; d_gene: -; j_gene: TRBJ2-5; abundance: few; CDR3nt: TGCGCCAGCAGCTTGGGGGGGCCCCTCCAAGAGACCCAGTACTTC; CDR3aa: CASSLGGPLQETQYF
v_gene: TRBV10-3; d_gene: -; j_gene: TRBJ1-2; abundance: few; CDR3nt: TGTGCCATCAGTGAGACTAACAGGGATGGCTACACCTTC; CDR3aa: CAISETNRDGYTF
v_gene: TRBV6-1; d_gene: TRBD1; j_gene: TRBJ2-7; abundance: few; CDR3nt: TGTGCCAGCAGTGAAGTCACAGGGGCAGGGCAGTACTTC; CDR3aa: CASSEVTGAGQYF
v_gene: TRBV27; d_gene: TRBD2; j_gene: TRBJ2-7; abundance: -; CDR3nt: TGTGCCAGCAGTTCGAGATTTAGCGGGACTCTTTACGAGCAGTACTTC; CDR3aa: CASSSRFSGTLYEQYF
v_gene: TRBV7-9; d_gene: TRBD1; j_gene: TRBJ1-4; abundance: -; CDR3nt: TGTGCCAGCAGCTCGACCGGGACAGTAAATGAAAAACTGTTTTTT; CDR3aa: CASSSTGTVNEKLFF
v_gene: TRBV27; d_gene: -; j_gene: TRBJ2-7; abundance: few; CDR3nt: TGTGCCAGCAGTTTAAGGGGATCCTACGAGCAGTACTTC; CDR3aa: CASSLRGSYEQYF
v_gene: TRBV6-5; d_gene: TRBD1; j_gene: TRBJ2-7; abundance: -; CDR3nt: TGTGCCAGCAGTTACTCGGACAGGGGTGACTACGAGCAGTACTTC; CDR3aa: CASSYSDRGDYEQYF
v_gene: TRBV28; d_gene: TRBD2; j_gene: TRBJ2-7; abundance: few; CDR3nt: TGTGCCAGCAGTTCCCCCCCTAGCGGCTCCTACGAGCAGTACTTC; CDR3aa: CASSSPPSGSYEQYF
v_gene: TRBV4-1; d_gene: TRBD1; j_gene: TRBJ1-5; abundance: -; CDR3nt: TGCGCCAGCAGCCAAGATGGGACAGGGTTCGATAGCAATCAGCCCCAGCATTTT; CDR3aa: CASSQDGTGFDSNQPQHF
v_gene: TRBV5-5; d_gene: TRBD1; j_gene: TRBJ1-2; abundance: -; CDR3nt: TGTGCCAGCAGCCCGTCGGGACAGTTCTATGGCTACACCTTC; CDR3aa: CASSPSGQFYGYTF
v_gene: TRBV7-9; d_gene: -; j_gene: TRBJ1-1; abundance: -; CDR3nt: TGTGCCAGCAGCTTGCTCCAGGGAACTGAAGCTTTCTTT; CDR3aa: CASSLLQGTEAFF
v_gene: TRBV10-3; d_gene: TRBD1; j_gene: TRBJ1-6; abundance: -; CDR3nt: TGTGCCACCACCGGGACAGGGACTTCACCCCTCCACTTT; CDR3aa: CATTGTGTSPLHF